These 16 T cell receptor beta chains were sequenced from one sample in a study of blood T cell repertoires in COVID-19. Sequencing was performed with immunoSEQ multiplex PCR; in TCRdb, only in-frame clones are kept and a portion is missing. This repertoire shows approximately 320,000 clones, roughly 85% found once; its top ten account for 7.2%. Source material: peripheral blood. The receptors were gathered from a human donor in a cohort sampled during active COVID-19.

The rearrangement joins TRBV18 to TRBJ2-1; TRBD2 matches at 9 bases. Germline values: CDR1 KGHSH, CDR2 LQKENI. The CDR3 totals 16 residues. The V gene end was trimmed by 4 bases and the J gene end by 7 bases; junction bases not matched to a gene: 11. CDR3 protein: CASSLSGLAGLNEQFF. The CDR3, as DNA: TGTGCCAGCTCACTCTCTGGGCTAGCGGGGTTGAATGAGCAGTTCTTC.

This clone occurred a few times. The chain combines TRBV3-1 (or the pseudogene TRBV3-2) with TRBJ1-2; the D gene is possibly TRBD1 (5 bases). The V gene lost 3 bases and the J gene lost 8 bases, with 13 bases spanning the gap. The CDR3 is 13 amino acids. Germline CDR1 is LGHDT and CDR2 is YNNKEL (reference sequence). The CDR3 sequence: CASSQGREHGYTF. DNA for the CDR3: TGTGCCAGCAGCCAGGGACGGGAGCACGGCTACACCTTC.

The chain joins TRBV4-1 to TRBJ2-3, with 9 bases identical to TRBD2. The CDR3 runs 16 residues. The germline gives CDR1 MGHRA, CDR2 YSYEKL. V was pared by 2 bases and J by 2 bases, with 5 bases of the junction left unmatched. The CDR3 loop reads CASSQPSGVNTDTQYF. The CDR3 DNA follows: TGCGCCAGCAGCCAACCTAGCGGGGTAAACACAGATACGCAGTATTTT.

This CDR3 is CASSQDETGQGNTIYF. The CDR3 DNA follows: TGTGCCAGCAGCCAAGATGAGACAGGTCAGGGAAACACCATATATTTT. The chain joins TRBV4-2 to TRBJ1-3; tentatively, D is TRBD1 (6 bases). Germline V gives CDR1 LGHNA, CDR2 YNFKEQ. This CDR3 has 16 amino acids. Trimming cost V 0 bases and J 4 bases, with 13 bases left between them.

The V and J genes are TRBV12-5 and TRBJ1-4, with a possible D match to TRBD1 (6 bases). CDR3 size: 15 residues. V was cut by 2 bases and J by 7 bases, with 14 bases left in between. Germline values: CDR1 LGHNT, CDR2 FRNRAP. The CDR3 reads CASGLSGGGSEKLFF. CDR3 in DNA: TGTGCTAGTGGTTTGTCCGGCGGGGGCAGTGAAAAACTGTTTTTT.

This clone appeared once. J is TRBJ1-2 and V is TRBV27; 10 bases are a match to TRBD1. The CDR3 length is 14 residues. Germline values: CDR1 MNHEY, CDR2 SMNVEV (reference sequence). The trim removed 6 bases at V and 7 bases at J, leaving 8 bases unmatched. DNA of the CDR3: TGTGCCAGCAGAATGACAGGGGGCTCGGGTGGCTACACCTTC. It encodes CASRMTGGSGGYTF.

This chain links TRBV5-1 with TRBJ2-1, with 8 bases matching TRBD1. The length of the CDR3 is 16 residues. CDR1 is SGHRS, CDR2 YFSETQ, per germline. V lost 7 bases and J lost 8; bases outside the gene matches: 17. This CDR3 reads CASGLGDRYLRDEQFF. CDR3 DNA sequence: TGCGCCAGCGGACTCGGGGACAGGTATCTACGCGATGAGCAGTTCTTC. Combining the CDR3 with reference TRBV5-1 and TRBJ2-1 gives the whole variable domain KAGVTQTPRYLIKTRGQQVTLSCSPISGHRSVSWYQQTPGQGLQFLFEYFSETQRNKGNFPGRFSGRQFSNSRSEMNVSTLELGDSALYLCASGLGDRYLRDEQFFGPGTRLTVL.

This clone occurred once. The chain uses TRBV5-5 and TRBJ2-3; D might be TRBD1 (6 bases). Looked up from germline, CDR1 is SGHKS and CDR2 is YYEKEE (reference sequence). Trimming pared 4 bases from V and 1 base from J, leaving 16 bases between. The CDR3 covers 16 residues. The CDR3 DNA reads as TGTGCCAGCAGCGTGGGGGCCACCATAGGCACAGATACGCAGTATTTT. Its protein product is CASSVGATIGTDTQYF.

The gene calls are TRBV5-4 and TRBJ1-1; D remains unclear. CDR3 length: 14 amino acids. V lost 4 bases and J lost 3, with 13 bases in between. CDR1 and CDR2 from the germline V gene are SGHNT and YYREEE (reference sequence). The CDR3 here is CASSEGLVDTEAFF. The DNA for the CDR3 is TGTGCCAGCAGCGAGGGATTGGTGGACACTGAAGCTTTCTTT. The full variable domain, in which reference TRBV5-4 and TRBJ1-1 provide the parts outside the CDR3, is ETGVTQSPTHLIKTRGQQVTLRCSSQSGHNTVSWYQQALGQGPQFIFQYYREEENGRGNFPPRFSGLQFPNYSSELNVNALELDDSALYLCASSEGLVDTEAFFGQGTRLTVV.

The J gene is TRBJ1-1, the V gene TRBV7-2; maybe TRBD1 (6 bases). The CDR3 sequence is 13 residues long. V dropped 5 bases and J dropped 0 bases, with 7 bases sitting between them. CDR1 is SGHTA and CDR2 is FQGNSA in the germline V gene. Here the CDR3 reads CASSQGMNTEAFF. The CDR3 coding sequence is TGTGCCAGCAGCCAGGGGATGAACACTGAAGCTTTCTTT.

V gene TRBV18 combines with J gene TRBJ2-7, with 11 bases matching TRBD1. Germline assignment: CDR1 KGHSH and CDR2 LQKENI. The CDR3 sequence is 14 residues long. Germline trimming cut 3 bases from V and 2 bases from J; bases unmatched to any gene: 0. The chain's CDR3 is CASSPGQGAYEQYF. The CDR3 nucleotides are TGTGCCAGCTCACCGGGACAGGGGGCCTACGAGCAGTACTTC.

The chain uses TRBV2 and TRBJ1-2; 11 bases are a match to TRBD1. Germline CDR1 reads SNHLY; CDR2 reads FYNNEI. V shed 7 bases, J shed 8 bases, and the junction held 6 bases outside the gene matches. The CDR3 runs 13 residues. CDR3 residues: CASKLDRGPGYTF. In DNA form, the CDR3 reads TGTGCCAGCAAACTGGACAGGGGGCCAGGCTACACCTTC.

A word on this clone: This specimen includes other DNA sequences encoding the same CDR3. The V call is TRBV6-5, the J call TRBJ1-1; TRBD1 agrees at 9 bases. Germline CDR1 is MNHEY and CDR2 is SVGAGI. This CDR3 is built from 14 residues. V shed 0 bases and J 4 bases; nucleotides not matched to a gene: 0. CDR3 sequence: CASSYSTGGTEAFF. The CDR3 coding sequence is TGTGCCAGCAGTTACTCGACAGGGGGCACTGAAGCTTTCTTT.

This chain connects TRBV14 to TRBJ1-6, with a weak D call TRBD1 (5 bases). CDR1 and CDR2 (germline): SGHDN, FVKESK. CDR3 length equals 17 residues. Trimming removed 0 bases from V and 8 bases from J, with 17 bases in between. The CDR3 spells CASSQDVGQGTDSPLHF. DNA of the CDR3: TGTGCCAGCAGCCAAGATGTCGGACAAGGTACGGATTCACCCCTCCACTTT.

V gene TRBV7-9 combines with J gene TRBJ1-6; 9 bases line up with TRBD1. V lost 5 bases to trimming and J lost 10 bases; unmatched junction nucleotides: 12. This CDR3 has 16 amino acids. Germline V gene data show CDR1 as SEHNR and CDR2 as FQNEAQ (reference sequence). This CDR3 is CASSDTRTGVRSPLHF. CDR3 DNA: TGTGCCAGCAGCGACACTCGGACAGGGGTAAGGTCACCCCTCCACTTT.

The rearrangement links TRBV3-1 (or the pseudogene TRBV3-2) to TRBJ2-1; 12 positions agree with TRBD2. Per germline, CDR1 LGHDT and CDR2 YNNKEL (reference sequence). Unmatched junction bases numbered 4, after V lost 4 bases and J lost 9 bases. The CDR3 spans 14 residues. The CDR3 DNA reads as TGTGCCAGCAGCCTCGGACTAGCGGGGAGTGAGCAGTTCTTC. Its translation is CASSLGLAGSEQFF.